Sequencing of this T cell receptor (beta chain) was carried out in a study of human T cells and chemical hapten exposure. Background on the study: There were per-sample TCR yield variations, arising mainly from small pooled library volume differences.

This clonotype occurred a few times. Its matching antigen is unknown. What the library attached to individual cDNA molecules were unique molecular identifiers. TCRdb itself ran the 5' RACE reads through MiXCR, one entry per CDR3 protein. The table has 110,000 or so distinct CDR3 sequences, approximately 20% seen once. Germline V gene sequence: CDR1 LNHNV, CDR2 YYDKDF (reference sequence). Deletions cut 1 base from V and 2 bases from J, with 7 bases between. The CDR3 is 14 amino acids. The study, taken as a whole, reports: Among TCRs, those above 1 in 1000 frequency were unaffected by DPC sensitization.

Unfractionated whole blood was the source of the extracted total RNA. The clonotype comes from a human donor in good health. The chain links TRBV15 to TRBJ2-3, with a tentative D call TRBD2 (5 bases). The CDR3 DNA reads TGTGCCACCAGCAGAGTGGAGGACACAGATACGCAGTATTTT. It codes for CATSRVEDTDTQYF.